The rows below give T cell receptor beta chains drawn from one sample of a study of cytomegalovirus exposure and HLA in healthy donors. TCRdb's table, derived via immunoSEQ multiplex PCR, lists solely in-frame clones and lacks some. Its clone listing holds roughly 76,000 clones. Sequences were obtained from PBMCs. The receptor source for this set is a female donor in good health and CMV-seropositive. Each CDR3 is given with its conserved first and last residue. The order of the fields is V gene, D gene, J gene, CDR3 protein, CDR3 DNA. D genes are given only for firm matches.

>TRBV6-5|TRBD1|TRBJ1-2
CASSGDRVGYTF
TGTGCCAGCAGTGGGGACAGGGTAGGCTACACCTTC
>TRBV30|TRBD2|TRBJ2-3
CAWTQLAGGADTQYF
TGTGCCTGGACCCAGCTAGCGGGAGGAGCGGATACGCAGTATTTT
>TRBV30|TRBD2|TRBJ2-7
CAWSVQAGGPYEQYF
TGTGCCTGGAGTGTACAGGCGGGAGGGCCATACGAGCAGTACTTC
>TRBV29-1|TRBD2|TRBJ2-1
CSATPSGWEYNEQFF
TGCAGCGCAACCCCTAGCGGGTGGGAATACAATGAGCAGTTCTTC
>TRBV7-9|-|TRBJ2-7
CASSPTGTGGYEQYF
TGTGCCAGCAGCCCTACCGGGACTGGAGGCTACGAGCAGTACTTC
>TRBV29-1|-|TRBJ2-2
CSVVQNTNTGELFF
TGCAGCGTTGTACAGAACACGAACACCGGGGAGCTGTTTTTT
>TRBV19|-|TRBJ1-5
CASAQGTIGYQPQHF
TGTGCCAGTGCACAAGGGACTATAGGGTATCAGCCCCAGCATTTT
>TRBV29-1|TRBD2|TRBJ2-1
CSVEGASGGANYNEQFF
TGCAGCGTGGAGGGGGCTAGCGGGGGGGCTAACTACAATGAGCAGTTCTTC
>TRBV7-9|-|TRBJ2-7
CASRGLSYEQYF
TGTGCCAGCCGCGGCCTCTCCTACGAGCAGTACTTC
>TRBV18|TRBD1|TRBJ2-5
CASSLRTGVETQYF
TGTGCCAGCTCACTAAGGACAGGCGTAGAGACCCAGTACTTC
>TRBV5-1|-|TRBJ1-2
CASSLGDTSGYTF
TGCGCCAGCAGCTTGGGGGACACGTCTGGCTACACCTTC
>TRBV11-2|-|TRBJ1-2
CASSAWERTNYGYTF
TGTGCCAGCAGTGCTTGGGAGAGGACCAACTATGGCTACACCTTC
>TRBV7-2|-|TRBJ1-1
CASSPDRMNTEAFF
TGTGCCAGCAGTCCCGACAGGATGAACACTGAAGCTTTCTTT
>TRBV2|-|TRBJ1-1
CASRDYLGAEAFF
TGTGCCAGCAGAGATTATCTTGGGGCAGAAGCTTTCTTT
>TRBV5-1|-|TRBJ1-1
CASSFEVSTEAFF
TGCGCCAGCAGCTTTGAAGTTAGCACTGAAGCTTTCTTT
>TRBV28|TRBD1|TRBJ2-3
CASSLPTGAVDTQYF
TGTGCCAGCAGTTTACCGACAGGGGCGGTAGATACGCAGTATTTT
>TRBV19|-|TRBJ1-5
CASRNRPGEGPQHF
TGTGCCAGTAGGAACCGCCCCGGCGAGGGGCCCCAGCATTTT
>TRBV7-6|-|TRBJ1-2
CASSLWDLPGSGGYTF
TGTGCCAGCAGCTTATGGGATCTCCCGGGGTCGGGAGGCTACACCTTC
>TRBV7-9|-|TRBJ2-7
CASSQLGTYYEQYF
TGTGCCAGCAGCCAACTCGGGACTTACTACGAGCAGTACTTC
>TRBV6-4|-|TRBJ2-6
CASSDGTSGANVLTF
TGTGCCAGCAGTGACGGGACTTCTGGGGCCAACGTCCTGACTTTC
>TRBV6-5|-|TRBJ1-1
CASSRGTEAFF
TGTGCCAGCAGCCGGGGGACTGAAGCTTTCTTT
>TRBV9|-|TRBJ1-1
CASTPQGGGAEAFF
TGTGCCAGCACCCCCCAAGGAGGTGGAGCTGAAGCTTTCTTT